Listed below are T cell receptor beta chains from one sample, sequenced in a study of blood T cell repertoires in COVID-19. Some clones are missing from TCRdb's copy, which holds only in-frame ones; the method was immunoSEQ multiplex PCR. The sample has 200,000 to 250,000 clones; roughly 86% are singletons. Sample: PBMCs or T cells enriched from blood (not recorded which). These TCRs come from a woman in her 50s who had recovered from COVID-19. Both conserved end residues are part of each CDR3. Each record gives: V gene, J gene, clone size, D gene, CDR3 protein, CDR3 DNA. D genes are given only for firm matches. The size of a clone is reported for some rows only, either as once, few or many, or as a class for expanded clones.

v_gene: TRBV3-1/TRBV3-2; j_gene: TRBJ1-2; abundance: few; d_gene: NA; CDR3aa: CASSQVRNRVRGYTF; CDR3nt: TGTGCCAGCAGCCAAGTGCGCAACAGGGTTAGAGGCTACACCTTC
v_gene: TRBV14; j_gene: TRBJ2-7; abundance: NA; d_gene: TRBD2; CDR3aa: CASSHLSGLAGFEQYF; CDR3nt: TGTGCCAGCAGCCATCTTTCGGGACTAGCGGGATTCGAGCAGTACTTC
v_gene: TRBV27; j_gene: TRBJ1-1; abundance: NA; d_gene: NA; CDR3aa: CASSLKAASTEAFF; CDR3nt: TGTGCCAGCAGTTTAAAAGCGGCGAGCACTGAAGCTTTCTTT
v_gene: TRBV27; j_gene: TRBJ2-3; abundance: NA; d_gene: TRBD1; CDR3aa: CASSIGQGGTDTQYF; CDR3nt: TGTGCCAGCAGTATAGGACAGGGAGGCACAGATACGCAGTATTTT
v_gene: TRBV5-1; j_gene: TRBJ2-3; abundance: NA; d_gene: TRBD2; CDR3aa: CASSLTSGSTDTQYF; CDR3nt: TGCGCCAGCAGCTTGACTAGCGGGAGTACAGATACGCAGTATTTT
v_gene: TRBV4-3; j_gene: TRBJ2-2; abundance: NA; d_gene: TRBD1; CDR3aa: CASSRGTGANTGELFF; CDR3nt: TGCGCCAGCAGCCGAGGGACAGGGGCTAACACCGGGGAGCTGTTTTTT
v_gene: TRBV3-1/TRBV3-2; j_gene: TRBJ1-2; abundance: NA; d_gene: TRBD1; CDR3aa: CASSQKGTGGFYGYTF; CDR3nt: TGTGCCAGCAGCCAAAAGGGGACAGGGGGCTTCTATGGCTACACCTTC
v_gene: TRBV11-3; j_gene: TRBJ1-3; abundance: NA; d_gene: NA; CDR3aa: CASSSLLYMDTAGNTIYF; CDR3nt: TGTGCCAGCAGCTCCCTTTTATATATGGACACAGCTGGAAACACCATATATTTT
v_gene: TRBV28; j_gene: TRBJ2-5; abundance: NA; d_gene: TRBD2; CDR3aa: CASSFGGGPQETQYF; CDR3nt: TGTGCCAGCAGTTTTGGGGGAGGGCCCCAAGAGACCCAGTACTTC
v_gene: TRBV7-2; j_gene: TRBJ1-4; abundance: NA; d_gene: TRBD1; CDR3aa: CASSFRQGRGEKLFF; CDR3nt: TGTGCCAGCAGCTTCCGACAGGGAAGGGGTGAAAAACTGTTTTTT
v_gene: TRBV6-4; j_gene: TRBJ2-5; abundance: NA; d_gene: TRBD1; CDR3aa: CASARGPQETQYF; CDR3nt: TGTGCCAGCGCCAGGGGGCCCCAGGAGACCCAGTACTTC
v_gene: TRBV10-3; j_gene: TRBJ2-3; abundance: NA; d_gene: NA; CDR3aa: CAIRSEGQGYSTDTQYF; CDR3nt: TGTGCCATCAGATCCGAAGGGCAGGGGTATAGCACAGATACGCAGTATTTT
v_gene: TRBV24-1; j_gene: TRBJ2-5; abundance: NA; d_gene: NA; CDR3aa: CATSDLGHQETQYF; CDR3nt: TGTGCCACCAGTGATTTGGGCCACCAAGAGACCCAGTACTTC
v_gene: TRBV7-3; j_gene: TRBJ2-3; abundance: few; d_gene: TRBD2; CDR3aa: CASSPQPSGVSTDTQYF; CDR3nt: TGTGCCAGCAGCCCCCAACCTAGCGGCGTAAGCACAGATACGCAGTATTTT
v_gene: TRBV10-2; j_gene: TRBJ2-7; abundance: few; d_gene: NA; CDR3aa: CASGSSYEQYF; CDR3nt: TGCGCCAGCGGTAGTTCCTACGAGCAGTACTTC
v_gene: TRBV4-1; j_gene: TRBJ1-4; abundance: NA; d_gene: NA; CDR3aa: CASSRTATNEKLFF; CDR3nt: TGCGCCAGCAGCCGGACAGCAACTAATGAAAAACTGTTTTTT
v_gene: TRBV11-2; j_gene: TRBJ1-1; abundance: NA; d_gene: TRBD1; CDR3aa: CASSLGRGTGGTEAFF; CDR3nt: TGTGCCAGCAGCTTAGGGAGGGGGACAGGAGGGACTGAAGCTTTCTTT
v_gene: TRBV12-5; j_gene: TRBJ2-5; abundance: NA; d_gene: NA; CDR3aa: CASGFFAGRVGTQYF; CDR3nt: TGTGCTAGTGGTTTTTTTGCGGGAAGGGTGGGGACCCAGTACTTC
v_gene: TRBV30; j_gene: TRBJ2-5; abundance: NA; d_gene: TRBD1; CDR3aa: CAWSLGQGMKTQYF; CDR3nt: TGTGCCTGGAGTCTAGGACAGGGGATGAAGACCCAGTACTTC
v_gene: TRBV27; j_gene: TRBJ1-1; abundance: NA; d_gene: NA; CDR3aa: CASRPLRQTEAFF; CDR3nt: TGTGCCAGCAGGCCCTTGAGGCAGACTGAAGCTTTCTTT
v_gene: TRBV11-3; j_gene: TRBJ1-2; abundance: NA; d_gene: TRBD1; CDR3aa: CASSLSPTGSDGYTF; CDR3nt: TGTGCCAGCAGCCTTAGCCCGACAGGGTCGGATGGCTACACCTTC
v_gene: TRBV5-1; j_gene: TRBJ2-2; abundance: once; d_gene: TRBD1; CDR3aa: CASTQGQGRITGELFF; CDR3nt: TGCGCCAGCACCCAGGGACAGGGGAGAATCACCGGGGAGCTGTTTTTT
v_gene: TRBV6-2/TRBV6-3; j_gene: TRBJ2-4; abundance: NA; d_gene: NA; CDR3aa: CASSQTQGAKNIQYF; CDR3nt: TGTGCCAGCAGTCAAACTCAGGGGGCCAAAAACATTCAGTACTTC
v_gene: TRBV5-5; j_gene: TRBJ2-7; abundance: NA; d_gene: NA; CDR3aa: CASSFQGRSYEQYF; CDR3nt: TGTGCCAGCAGCTTCCAGGGGCGATCCTACGAGCAGTACTTC
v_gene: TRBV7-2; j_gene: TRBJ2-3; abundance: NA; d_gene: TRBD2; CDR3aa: CASSLVSLAGVADTQYF; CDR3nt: TGTGCCAGCAGCTTAGTTTCCCTAGCGGGAGTAGCAGATACGCAGTATTTT
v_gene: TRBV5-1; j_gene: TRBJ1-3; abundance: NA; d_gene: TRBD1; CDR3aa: CASSIPDRGMENTIYF; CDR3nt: TGCGCCAGCAGCATACCGGACAGGGGAATGGAAAACACCATATATTTT
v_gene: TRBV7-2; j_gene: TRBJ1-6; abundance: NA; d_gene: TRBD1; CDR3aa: CASSNRGPPSNSPLHF; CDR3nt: TGTGCCAGCAGCAACAGGGGGCCCCCGTCTAATTCACCCCTCCACTTT
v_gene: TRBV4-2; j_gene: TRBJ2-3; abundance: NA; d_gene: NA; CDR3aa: CASSPPRCRTDTQYF; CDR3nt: TGTGCCAGCAGCCCCCCCCGGTGTAGAACAGATACGCAGTATTTT
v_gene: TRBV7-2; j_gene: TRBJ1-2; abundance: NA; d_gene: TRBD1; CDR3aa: CASSSRTGGRLLSGYTF; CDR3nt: TGTGCCAGCAGCTCAAGGACAGGGGGGCGACTACTCTCTGGCTACACCTTC
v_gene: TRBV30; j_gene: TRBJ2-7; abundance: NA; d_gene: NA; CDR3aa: CAWSPSYEQYF; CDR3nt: TGTGCCTGGAGTCCCAGTTACGAGCAGTACTTC
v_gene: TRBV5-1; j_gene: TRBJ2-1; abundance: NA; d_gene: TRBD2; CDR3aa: CASSLGAGDLWNEQFF; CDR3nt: TGCGCCAGCAGCTTGGGGGCGGGGGACCTCTGGAATGAGCAGTTCTTC
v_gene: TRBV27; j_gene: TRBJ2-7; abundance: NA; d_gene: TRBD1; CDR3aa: CASSLGGQGLYEQYF; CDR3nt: TGTGCCAGCAGTTTAGGGGGACAGGGGCTCTACGAGCAGTACTTC
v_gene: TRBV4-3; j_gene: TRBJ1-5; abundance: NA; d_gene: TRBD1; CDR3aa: CASSRDRQGDQPQHF; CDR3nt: TGCGCCAGCAGCCGTGATCGACAGGGGGATCAGCCCCAGCATTTT
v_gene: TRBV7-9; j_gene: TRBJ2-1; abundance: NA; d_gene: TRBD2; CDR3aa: CASSLALAGGGDEQFF; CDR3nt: TGTGCCAGCAGCTTAGCACTAGCGGGAGGGGGCGATGAGCAGTTCTTC
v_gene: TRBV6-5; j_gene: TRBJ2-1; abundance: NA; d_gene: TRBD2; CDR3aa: CASSYGSSGWDEQFF; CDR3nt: TGTGCCAGCAGTTACGGGTCTAGCGGGTGGGATGAGCAGTTCTTC
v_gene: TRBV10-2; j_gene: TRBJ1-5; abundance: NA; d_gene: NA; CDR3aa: CASSVDGLWEYSNQPQHF; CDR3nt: TGCGCCAGCAGTGTAGACGGGCTTTGGGAGTATAGCAATCAGCCCCAGCATTTT
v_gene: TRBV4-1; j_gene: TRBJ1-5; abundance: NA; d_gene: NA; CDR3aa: CASSQGGGRVQPQHF; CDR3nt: TGCGCCAGCAGCCAGGGGGGGGGCAGGGTGCAGCCCCAGCATTTT
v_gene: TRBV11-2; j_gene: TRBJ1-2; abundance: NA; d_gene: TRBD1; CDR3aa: CASSDGQGVGYTF; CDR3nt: TGTGCCAGCAGTGATGGACAGGGGGTGGGCTACACCTTC
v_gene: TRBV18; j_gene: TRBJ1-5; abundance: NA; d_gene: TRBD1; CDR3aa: CASSGQDNQPQHF; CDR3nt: TGTGCCAGCTCAGGACAGGACAATCAGCCCCAGCATTTT
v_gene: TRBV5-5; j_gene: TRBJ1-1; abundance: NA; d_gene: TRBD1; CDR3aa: CASSSDRVGEAFF; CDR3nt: TGTGCCAGCAGCTCTGACAGGGTGGGTGAAGCTTTCTTT
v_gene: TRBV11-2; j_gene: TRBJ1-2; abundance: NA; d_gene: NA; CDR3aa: CASSLDIARNYGYTF; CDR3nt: TGTGCCAGCAGCTTAGATATTGCGCGAAACTATGGCTACACCTTC
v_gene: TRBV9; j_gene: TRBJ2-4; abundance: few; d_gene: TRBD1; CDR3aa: CASSVEGAIQYF; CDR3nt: TGTGCCAGCAGCGTAGAGGGGGCGATTCAGTACTTC
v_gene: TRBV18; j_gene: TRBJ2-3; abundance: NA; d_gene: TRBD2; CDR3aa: CASSPPGLAGGPTDTQYF; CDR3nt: TGTGCCAGCTCACCACCGGGACTAGCGGGAGGGCCCACAGATACGCAGTATTTT
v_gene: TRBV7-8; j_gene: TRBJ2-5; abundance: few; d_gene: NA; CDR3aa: CASSLGLLAYQETQYF; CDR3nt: TGTGCCAGCAGCTTAGGGCTCCTAGCGTATCAAGAGACCCAGTACTTC